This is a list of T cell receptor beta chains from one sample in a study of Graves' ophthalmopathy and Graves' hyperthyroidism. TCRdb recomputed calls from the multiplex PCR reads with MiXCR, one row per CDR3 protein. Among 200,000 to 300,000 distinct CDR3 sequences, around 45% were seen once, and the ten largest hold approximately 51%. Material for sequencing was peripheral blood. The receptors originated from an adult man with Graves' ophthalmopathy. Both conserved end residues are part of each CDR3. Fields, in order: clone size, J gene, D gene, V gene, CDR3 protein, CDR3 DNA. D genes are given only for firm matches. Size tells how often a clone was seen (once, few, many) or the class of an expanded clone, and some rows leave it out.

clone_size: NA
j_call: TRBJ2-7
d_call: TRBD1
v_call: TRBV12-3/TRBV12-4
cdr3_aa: CASSPTTGTGSYEQYF
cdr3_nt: TGTGCCAGCAGTCCGACTACCGGGACAGGCTCCTACGAGCAGTACTTC

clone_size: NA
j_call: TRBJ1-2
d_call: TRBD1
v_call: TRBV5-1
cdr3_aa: CASSLRDSEGYTF
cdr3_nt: TGCGCCAGCAGCCTCCGGGACAGTGAGGGCTACACCTTC

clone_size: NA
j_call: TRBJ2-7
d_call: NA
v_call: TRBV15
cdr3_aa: CATSREFGYEQYF
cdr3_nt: TGTGCCACCAGCAGAGAGTTCGGCTACGAGCAGTACTTC

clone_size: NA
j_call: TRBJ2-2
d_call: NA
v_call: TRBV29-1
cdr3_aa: CSVKTAGELFF
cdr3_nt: TGCAGCGTTAAAACAGCCGGGGAGCTGTTTTTT

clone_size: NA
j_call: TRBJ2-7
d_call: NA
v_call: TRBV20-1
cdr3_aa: CSASQEGIGYEQYF
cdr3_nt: TGCAGTGCTAGCCAAGAGGGGATAGGGTACGAGCAGTACTTC

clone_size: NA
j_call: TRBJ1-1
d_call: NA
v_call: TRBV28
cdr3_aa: CASSLMGGSTEAFF
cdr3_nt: TGTGCCAGCAGTTTGATGGGGGGGAGCACTGAAGCTTTCTTT

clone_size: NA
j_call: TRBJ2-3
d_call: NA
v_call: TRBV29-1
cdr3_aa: CSVGPLDTQYF
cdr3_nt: TGCAGCGTTGGGCCGCTTGATACGCAGTATTTT

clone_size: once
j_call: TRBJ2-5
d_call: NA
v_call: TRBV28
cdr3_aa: CACLGETQYF
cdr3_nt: TGTGCCTGCCTGGGGGAGACTCAGTACTTC

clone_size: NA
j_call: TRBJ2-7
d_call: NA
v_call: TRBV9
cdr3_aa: CASSPSGTTLYEQYF
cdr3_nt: TGTGCCAGCAGCCCATCCGGGACAACTCTTTACGAGCAGTACTTC

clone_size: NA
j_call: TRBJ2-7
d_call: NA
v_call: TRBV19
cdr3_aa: CASSRGGDSYEQYF
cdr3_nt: TGTGCCAGTAGTAGGGGTGGGGATTCCTACGAGCAGTACTTC

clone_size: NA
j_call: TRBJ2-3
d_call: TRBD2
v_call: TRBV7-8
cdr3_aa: CASRRRTSGSSDTQYF
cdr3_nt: TGTGCCAGCAGGCGAAGGACTAGCGGGAGCTCAGATACGCAGTATTTT

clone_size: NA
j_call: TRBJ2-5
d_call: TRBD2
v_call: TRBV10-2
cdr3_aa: CASSQEAGGWETQYF
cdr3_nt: TGTGCCAGCAGCCAAGAAGCGGGAGGGTGGGAGACCCAGTACTTC

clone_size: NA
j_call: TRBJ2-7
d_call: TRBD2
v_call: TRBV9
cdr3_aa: CASSVGGLAGGPDEQYF
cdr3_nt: TGTGCCAGCAGCGTAGGTGGTCTAGCGGGAGGGCCCGACGAGCAGTACTTC

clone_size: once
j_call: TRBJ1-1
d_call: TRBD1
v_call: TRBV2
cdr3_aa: CASIYRGLNTEAFF
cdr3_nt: TGTGCCAGCATCTACAGGGGTCTTAACACTGAAGCTTTCTTT

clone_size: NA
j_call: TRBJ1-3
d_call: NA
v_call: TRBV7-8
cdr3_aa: CASSQEAASSGNTIYF
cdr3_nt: TGTGCCAGCAGCCAAGAGGCGGCGAGCTCTGGAAACACCATATATTTT

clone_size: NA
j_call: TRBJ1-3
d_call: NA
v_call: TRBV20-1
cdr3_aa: CSAPSGGNTIYF
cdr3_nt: TGCAGTGCTCCATCGGGGGGAAACACCATATATTTT

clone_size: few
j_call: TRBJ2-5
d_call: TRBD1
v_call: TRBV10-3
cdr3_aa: CAISPRDRGFMTQYF
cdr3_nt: TGTGCCATCAGTCCCCGGGACAGGGGCTTTATGACCCAGTACTTC

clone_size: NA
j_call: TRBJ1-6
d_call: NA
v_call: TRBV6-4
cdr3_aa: CASSDGGASPLHF
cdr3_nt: TGTGCCAGCAGTGATGGAGGGGCTTCACCCCTCCACTTT

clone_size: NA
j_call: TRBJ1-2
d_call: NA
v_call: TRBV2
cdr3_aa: CASRGGRGNGYTF
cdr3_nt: TGTGCCAGCAGAGGCGGTAGGGGGAATGGCTACACCTTC

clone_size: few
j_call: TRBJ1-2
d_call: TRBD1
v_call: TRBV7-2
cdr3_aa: CASSTLGQGAHYGYTF
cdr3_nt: TGTGCCAGCAGCACCCTAGGACAGGGGGCTCACTATGGCTACACCTTC

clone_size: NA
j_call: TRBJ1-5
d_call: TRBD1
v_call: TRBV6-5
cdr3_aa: CASSYIQGAGQPQHF
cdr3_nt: TGTGCCAGCAGTTACATACAGGGGGCTGGGCAGCCCCAGCATTTT

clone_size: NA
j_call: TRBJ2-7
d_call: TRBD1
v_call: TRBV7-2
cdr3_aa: CASSSTGHEQYF
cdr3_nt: TGTGCCAGCAGCTCGACAGGGCACGAGCAGTACTTC

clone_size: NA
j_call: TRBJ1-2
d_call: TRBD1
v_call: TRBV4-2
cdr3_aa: CASSQPTGVGDGYTF
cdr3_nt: TGTGCCAGCAGCCAACCGACAGGGGTAGGGGATGGCTACACCTTC

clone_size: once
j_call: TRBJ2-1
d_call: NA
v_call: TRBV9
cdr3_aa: CASSVNSNNEQFF
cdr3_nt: TGTGCCAGCAGCGTAAACAGCAACAATGAGCAGTTCTTC

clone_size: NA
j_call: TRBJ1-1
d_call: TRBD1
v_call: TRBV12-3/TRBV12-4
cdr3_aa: CASGQGAAEAFF
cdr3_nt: TGTGCCAGCGGACAGGGGGCGGCTGAAGCTTTCTTT

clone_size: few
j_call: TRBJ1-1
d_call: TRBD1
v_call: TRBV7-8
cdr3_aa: CASSDRAFEAFF
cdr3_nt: TGTGCCAGCAGCGACAGGGCTTTTGAAGCTTTCTTT

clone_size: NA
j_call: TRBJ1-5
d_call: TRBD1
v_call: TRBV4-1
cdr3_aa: CASSQVGQGGRPQHF
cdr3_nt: TGCGCCAGCAGCCAAGTCGGACAGGGTGGTAGGCCCCAGCATTTT

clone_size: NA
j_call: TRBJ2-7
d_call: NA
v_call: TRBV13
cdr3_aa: CASTQGQTHSYEQYF
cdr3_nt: TGTGCCAGCACCCAGGGGCAGACTCATTCCTACGAGCAGTACTTC

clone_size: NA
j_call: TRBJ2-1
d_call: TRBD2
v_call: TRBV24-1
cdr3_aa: CATSDASGRDPRDEQFF
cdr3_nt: TGTGCCACCAGTGATGCTAGCGGGAGGGATCCCAGGGATGAGCAGTTCTTC

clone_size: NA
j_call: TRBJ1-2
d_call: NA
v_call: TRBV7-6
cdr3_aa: CASSLTVGAGRGGYTF
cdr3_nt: TGTGCCAGCAGCTTAACCGTGGGGGCCGGGCGCGGTGGCTACACCTTC

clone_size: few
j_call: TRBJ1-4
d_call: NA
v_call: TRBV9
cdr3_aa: CASSVGTGTNEKLFF
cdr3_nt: TGTGCCAGCAGCGTAGGGACCGGAACTAATGAAAAACTGTTTTTT

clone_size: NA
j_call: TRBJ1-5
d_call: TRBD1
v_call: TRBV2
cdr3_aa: CASSQERDREPQHF
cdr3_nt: TGTGCCAGCAGCCAAGAGAGGGACAGGGAGCCCCAGCATTTT

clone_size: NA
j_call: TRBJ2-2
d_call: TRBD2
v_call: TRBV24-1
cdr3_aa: CATSETRLATNTGELFF
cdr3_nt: TGTGCCACCAGTGAGACGCGACTAGCGACGAACACCGGGGAGCTGTTTTTT

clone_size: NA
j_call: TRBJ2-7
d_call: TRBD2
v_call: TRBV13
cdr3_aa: CASSLERRETSREQYF
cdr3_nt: TGTGCCAGCAGCTTAGAGCGGCGGGAGACGTCGCGCGAGCAGTACTTC

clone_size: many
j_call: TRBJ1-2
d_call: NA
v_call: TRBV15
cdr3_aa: CATSRVEGLRGYTF
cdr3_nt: TGTGCCACCAGCAGAGTTGAGGGGCTCAGAGGCTACACCTTC

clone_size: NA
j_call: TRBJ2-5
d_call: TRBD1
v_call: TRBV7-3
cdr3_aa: CASSRGQGAETQYF
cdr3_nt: TGTGCCAGCAGCCGTGGACAGGGGGCCGAGACCCAGTACTTC

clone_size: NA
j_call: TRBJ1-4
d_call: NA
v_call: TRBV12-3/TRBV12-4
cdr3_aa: CASRGGFNEKLFF
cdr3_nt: TGTGCCAGCAGGGGAGGTTTTAATGAAAAACTGTTTTTT

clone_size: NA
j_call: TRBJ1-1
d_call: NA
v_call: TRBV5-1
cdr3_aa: CASSWGDTVNTEAFF
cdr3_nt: TGCGCCAGCAGCTGGGGGGACACCGTGAACACTGAAGCTTTCTTT

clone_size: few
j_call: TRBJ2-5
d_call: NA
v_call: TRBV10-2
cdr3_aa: CASSEWGEETQYF
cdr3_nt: TGCGCCAGCAGTGAGTGGGGAGAAGAGACCCAGTACTTC

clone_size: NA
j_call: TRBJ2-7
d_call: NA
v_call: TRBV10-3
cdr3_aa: CASSYSRGASYEQYF
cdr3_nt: TGTGCCAGCAGTTACTCGAGGGGGGCCTCCTACGAGCAGTACTTT

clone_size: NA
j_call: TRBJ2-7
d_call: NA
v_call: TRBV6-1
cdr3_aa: CASSEGSTIYEQYF
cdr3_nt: TGTGCCAGCAGTGAAGGTTCGACAATCTACGAGCAGTACTTC

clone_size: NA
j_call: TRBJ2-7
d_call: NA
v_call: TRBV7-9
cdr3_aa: CASSLGARSYEQYF
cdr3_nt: TGTGCCAGCAGCTTGGGGGCAAGGTCCTACGAGCAGTACTTC

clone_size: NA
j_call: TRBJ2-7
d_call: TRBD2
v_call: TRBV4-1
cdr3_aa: CASSQVGRGREQYF
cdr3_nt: TGCGCCAGCAGCCAGGTCGGGAGGGGTAGGGAGCAGTACTTC

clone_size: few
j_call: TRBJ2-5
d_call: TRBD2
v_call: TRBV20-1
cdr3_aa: CSASGSGRAVETQYF
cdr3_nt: TGCAGTGCTAGTGGCAGCGGGAGGGCGGTAGAGACCCAGTACTTC

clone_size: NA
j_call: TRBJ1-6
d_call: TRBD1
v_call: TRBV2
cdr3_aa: CASSGDRGNSPLHF
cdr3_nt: TGTGCCAGCAGTGGGGACAGAGGTAATTCACCCCTCCACTTT

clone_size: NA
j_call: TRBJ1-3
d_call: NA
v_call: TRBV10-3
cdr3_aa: CAISDGNSGNTIYF
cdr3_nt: TGTGCCATCAGTGATGGGAACTCTGGAAACACCATATATTTT

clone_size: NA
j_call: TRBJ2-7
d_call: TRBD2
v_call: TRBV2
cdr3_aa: CASSLLAGANYEQYF
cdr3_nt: TGTGCCAGCAGCCTACTAGCGGGGGCAAACTACGAGCAGTACTTC

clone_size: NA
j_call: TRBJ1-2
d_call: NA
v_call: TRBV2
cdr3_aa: CASSTRKRGGHTF
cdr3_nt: TGTGCCAGCAGTACGAGGAAACGAGGTGGCCACACCTTC

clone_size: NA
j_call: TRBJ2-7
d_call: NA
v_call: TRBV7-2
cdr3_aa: CASSLVAAGPGEQYF
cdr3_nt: TGTGCCAGCAGCTTAGTCGCGGCAGGGCCTGGCGAGCAGTACTTC

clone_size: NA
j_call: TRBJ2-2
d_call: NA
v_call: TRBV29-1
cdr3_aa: CSQDGRDRNTGELFF
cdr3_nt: TGCAGCCAAGATGGTCGCGACAGGAACACCGGGGAGCTGTTTTTT